Included here is one T cell receptor (beta chain) sequence, with context. Its specificity is unknown. CDR3 length equals 12 residues. V lost 4 bases and J lost 6, with 10 bases in between. CDR1 is SGHNT and CDR2 is YYREEE in the germline V gene (reference sequence). This sample is part of a study of vaccination and CD4 T cells after COVID-19. The time point: late sampling 161 to 241 days after vaccination in a few convalescent patients. The treatment is: roughly 11-day PBMC culture with coronavirus spike peptide pools or control peptides (ViraFEST assay). Sequencing of the DNA from cultured CD4+ T cells was carried out with the Oncomine TCR Beta short-read assay. A single record per CDR3 protein comes from TCRdb applying MiXCR to the PCR reads. Here the sample spans fewer than 30,000 distinct CDR3 sequences, about 35% being singletons.

This sample comprised CD4+ T cells from blood, cultured in vitro, obtained about 7 months after SARS-CoV-2 vaccination. The genes are TRBV5-4 and TRBJ1-1; D remains ambiguous. This receptor was identified in a human donor who had recovered from COVID-19. CDR3: CASSLPGSEAFF. CDR3 bases: TGTGCCAGCAGCCTGCCGGGATCTGAAGCTTTCTTT.